Listed below are T cell receptor beta chains from one sample, sequenced in a study of beta chain features in type 1 diabetes. Clones were sequenced by immunoSEQ multiplex PCR, and TCRdb holds only the in-frame ones, with some missing. The sample records around 150,000 clones, 10% being singletons. Material: central memory CD4+ T cells from blood. These receptors were collected from a man aged 30-40 years with type 1 diabetes. Both conserved end residues are part of each CDR3. A D gene is named only where the DNA matches it firmly. Size is omitted from some rows. Given values are once, few, many or a class for expanded clones.

j_call,v_call,clone_size,d_call,cdr3_nt,cdr3_aa
TRBJ2-1,TRBV7-9,few,.,TGTGCCAGCAGCTCCAAAATTGAGCAGTTCTTC,CASSSKIEQFF
TRBJ2-2,TRBV6-6,.,.,TGTGCCAGCAACCAGGACACCGGGGAGCTGTTTTTT,CASNQDTGELFF
TRBJ1-1,TRBV5-1,.,TRBD1,TGCGCCAGCAGCTTTGGGGGACAGGGGACAGCTTTCTTT,CASSFGGQGTAFF
TRBJ2-1,TRBV6-1,.,TRBD2,TGTGCCAGTAAAGGACTAGCGGGAGATGGTGAGCAGTTCTTC,CASKGLAGDGEQFF
TRBJ1-4,TRBV5-1,few,TRBD1,TGCGCCAGCAGAGAGAGGGGGCAAGGCGATGAAAAACTGTTTTTT,CASRERGQGDEKLFF
TRBJ1-1,TRBV2,few,.,TGTGCCAGCAGGGAGGGCCAGTCACTACGAGAAGCTTTCTTT,CASREGQSLREAFF
TRBJ2-1,TRBV5-6,.,TRBD2,TGTGCCAGCAGCTTGGTATTGCGGGGGGTCTATGAGCAGTTCTTC,CASSLVLRGVYEQFF
TRBJ2-1,TRBV7-9,many,.,TGTGCCAGCAGCTTAGTTCTCAATGAGCAGTTCTTC,CASSLVLNEQFF
TRBJ2-3,TRBV5-4,few,.,TGTGCCAGCAGCCCGCGTAGTTCAGATACGCAGTATTTT,CASSPRSSDTQYF
TRBJ2-1,TRBV7-9,few,.,TGTGCCAGCAGCTTACGGCTAGTTACGTTCTTC,CASSLRLVTFF
TRBJ1-4,TRBV5-1,.,.,TGCGCCAGCAGCTTGGCCGTCCAGGGGCAAGGGGAAAAACTGTTTTTT,CASSLAVQGQGEKLFF
TRBJ2-5,TRBV19,.,.,TGTGCCAGTAGTCTGGGCGTCCAAGAGACCCAGTACTTC,CASSLGVQETQYF
TRBJ1-2,TRBV28,few,.,TGTGCCAGCAGTGGCGAGAAAAGTTGGACAGATGGCTACACCTTC,CASSGEKSWTDGYTF
TRBJ1-5,TRBV28,.,TRBD1,TGTGCCAGCAGTGTTTTAGAGGGACAGGGTGGTCAGCCCCAGCATTTT,CASSVLEGQGGQPQHF
TRBJ2-1,TRBV29-1,.,.,TGCAGCGTTGAAAGGGGGTCGTCCTACAATGAGCAGTTCTTC,CSVERGSSYNEQFF
TRBJ2-7,TRBV4-2,few,TRBD1,TGTGCCAGCAGCGATACAGGGGGCGGTTACGAGCAGTACTTC,CASSDTGGGYEQYF
TRBJ2-7,TRBV5-1,.,.,TGCGCCAGCCGGACAGCCTACGAGCAGTACTTC,CASRTAYEQYF
TRBJ2-3,TRBV10-3,.,TRBD2,TGTGCCATCAGCAGCGGGATCAACACAGATACGCAGTATTTT,CAISSGINTDTQYF
TRBJ1-1,TRBV19,few,.,TGTGCCAGTAGTATCGGGGTCGTCATGAACACTGAAGCTTTCTTT,CASSIGVVMNTEAFF
TRBJ2-1,TRBV7-2,few,TRBD2,TGTGCCAGCAGCCCCGATAGCGGGAGCTCCTACAATGAGCAGTTCTTC,CASSPDSGSSYNEQFF
TRBJ1-5,TRBV15,few,TRBD1,TGTGCCACCAGCAGTCGACAGGGAATCAGCCAGCCCCAGCATTTT,CATSSRQGISQPQHF
TRBJ1-1,TRBV2,few,.,TGTGCCAGCAGTAATAACATGAACACTGAAGCTTTCTTT,CASSNNMNTEAFF
TRBJ2-7,TRBV7-2,.,.,TGTGCCAGCAGCAGCGGACCGAGGTACGAGCAGTACTTC,CASSSGPRYEQYF
TRBJ2-1,TRBV27,.,.,TGTGCCAGCAGCCTACAGGGTAGTACGAATGAGCAGTTCTTC,CASSLQGSTNEQFF
TRBJ1-3,TRBV5-1,few,.,TGCGCCAGCAGCCCCGGACTGATTTCCTCTGGAAACACCATATATTTT,CASSPGLISSGNTIYF
TRBJ2-5,TRBV27,.,.,TGTGCCAGCAGTTCGAGGGTCAGGGAGACCCAGTACTTC,CASSSRVRETQYF
TRBJ2-6,TRBV4-3,few,.,TGCGCCAGCAGCCAAGTTGGGGGGGCCGGCGCTGGGGCCAACGTCCTGACTTTC,CASSQVGGAGAGANVLTF
TRBJ1-3,TRBV11-2,few,.,TGTGCCAGCAGCCCACAGGGTACAGGAAACACCATATATTTT,CASSPQGTGNTIYF
TRBJ2-7,TRBV11-2,few,.,TGTGCCAGCAGCCCCGCCGGGTACGAGCAGTACTTC,CASSPAGYEQYF
TRBJ1-1,TRBV28,few,.,TGTGCCAGCAGTTCCGACCCTCGGACACCTGATGAGATGGCTTTCTTT,CASSSDPRTPDEMAFF
TRBJ2-1,TRBV6-5,.,TRBD2,TGTGCCAGCAGTGAACGGGGGGATGAGCAGTTCTTC,CASSERGDEQFF
TRBJ2-7,TRBV13,.,TRBD1,TGTGCCAGCAGCCACTATGGGACAGCAGACGAGCAGTACTTC,CASSHYGTADEQYF
TRBJ2-3,TRBV7-6,few,TRBD2,TGTGCCAGCAGCCAAATAGCGGGAGGGCCAGATACGCAGTATTTT,CASSQIAGGPDTQYF
TRBJ1-2,TRBV28,.,.,TGTGCCAGCTCCAGGGTATTCTATGGCTACACCTTC,CASSRVFYGYTF
TRBJ2-7,TRBV25-1,.,TRBD1,TGTGCCAGCAGTGAATCGAACAGGGGGAACTACGAGCAGTACTTC,CASSESNRGNYEQYF
TRBJ2-1,TRBV30,.,TRBD2,TGTGCCTGGAGACTAGCGGGAGGGCCAGGTTTCTTC,CAWRLAGGPGFF
TRBJ2-1,TRBV10-3,.,TRBD2,TGTGCCATCAGTGACAATTTAGCGGGAGTCATCGATGAGCAGTTCTTC,CAISDNLAGVIDEQFF
TRBJ2-4,TRBV23-1,few,.,TGCGCCAGCAGTCCACAGGGGGGGGGATTAACATTTCAGTACTTC,CASSPQGGGLTFQYF
TRBJ2-1,TRBV5-4,.,TRBD2,TGTGCCAGCAGGACGGGTGGGACTAGCGGCAATGAGCAGTTCTTC,CASRTGGTSGNEQFF
TRBJ2-3,TRBV7-8,few,.,TGTGCCAGCAGCTCCCAGGGCCTCTCCACCGCAGATACGCAGTATTTT,CASSSQGLSTADTQYF
TRBJ2-1,TRBV29-1,few,TRBD2,TGCAGCTCCAGACTAGCGAGAAACTCCAATGAGCAGTTCTTC,CSSRLARNSNEQFF
TRBJ2-7,TRBV19,few,TRBD1,TGTGCCAGTAGCGGACAGGGCTTCTACGAGCAGTACTTC,CASSGQGFYEQYF
TRBJ2-1,TRBV4-2,.,TRBD1,TGTGCCAGCAGCCCGAGGGACAGGGGATACAATGAGCAGTTCTTC,CASSPRDRGYNEQFF
TRBJ1-1,TRBV7-2,few,TRBD1,TGTGCCAGCAGCTTAGGTGGGACAGCCGAAGCTTTCTTT,CASSLGGTAEAFF
TRBJ2-3,TRBV10-3,few,.,TGTGCCATCAGGACCTCGGCGGGCCTCAGCACAGATACGCAGTATTTT,CAIRTSAGLSTDTQYF
TRBJ2-3,TRBV30,.,TRBD2,TGTGCCTGGAGTCTCGGACTAGACACAGATACGCAGTATTTT,CAWSLGLDTDTQYF
TRBJ2-7,TRBV28,few,.,TGTGCCAGCAGTTTATCCCAGGGGCAAGGGCAGTACTTC,CASSLSQGQGQYF
TRBJ2-2,TRBV9,few,.,TGTGCCAGCAGCCCCCAGGGGTCAACCGGGGAGCTGTTTTTT,CASSPQGSTGELFF
TRBJ1-3,TRBV30,once,.,TGTGCCTGGAGTGTAGGCGGCGGAAACACCATATATTTT,CAWSVGGGNTIYF
TRBJ2-5,TRBV5-1,.,.,TGCGCCAGCAGCTTCTTCGGCCCGGGGTTAGAGACCCAGTACTTC,CASSFFGPGLETQYF
TRBJ2-1,TRBV7-2,.,.,TGTGCCAGCACTTTCGGGACTGCTTCCTACAATGAGCAGTTCTTC,CASTFGTASYNEQFF
TRBJ2-7,TRBV19,few,TRBD1,TGTGCCAGTAGTCCCCAGGGACAGCTGAGCTCCTACGAGCAGTACTTC,CASSPQGQLSSYEQYF
TRBJ1-5,TRBV7-2,few,.,TGTGCCAGCAGCTTAGGCGGTGGCAATCAGCCCCAGCATTTT,CASSLGGGNQPQHF
TRBJ2-1,TRBV6-4,.,TRBD1,TGTGCCAGCAGTGAGGGACAGGGTGGTCACAATGAGCAGTTCTTC,CASSEGQGGHNEQFF